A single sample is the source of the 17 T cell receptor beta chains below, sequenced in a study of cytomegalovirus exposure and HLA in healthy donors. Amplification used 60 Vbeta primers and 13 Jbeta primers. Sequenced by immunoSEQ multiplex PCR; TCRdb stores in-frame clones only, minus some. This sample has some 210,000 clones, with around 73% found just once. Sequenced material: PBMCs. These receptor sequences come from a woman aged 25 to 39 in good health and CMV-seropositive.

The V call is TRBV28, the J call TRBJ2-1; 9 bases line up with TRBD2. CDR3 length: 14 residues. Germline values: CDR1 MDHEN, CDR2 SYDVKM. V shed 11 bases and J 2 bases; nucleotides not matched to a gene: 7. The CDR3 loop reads CAGCSGSTYNEQFF. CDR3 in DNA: TGTGCCGGATGTAGCGGGAGCACCTACAATGAGCAGTTCTTC.

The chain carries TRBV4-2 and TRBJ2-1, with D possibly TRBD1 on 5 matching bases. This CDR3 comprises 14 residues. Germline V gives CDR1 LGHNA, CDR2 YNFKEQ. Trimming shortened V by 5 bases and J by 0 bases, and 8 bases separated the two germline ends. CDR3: CASSGAGSYNEQFF. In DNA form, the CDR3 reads TGTGCCAGCAGCGGGGCAGGCTCCTACAATGAGCAGTTCTTC.

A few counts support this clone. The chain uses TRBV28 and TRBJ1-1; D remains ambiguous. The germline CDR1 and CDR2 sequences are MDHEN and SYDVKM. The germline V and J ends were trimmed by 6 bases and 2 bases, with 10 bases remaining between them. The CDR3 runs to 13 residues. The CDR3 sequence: CASSQNRNTEAFF. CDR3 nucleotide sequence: TGTGCCAGCAGCCAAAACAGAAACACTGAAGCTTTCTTT.

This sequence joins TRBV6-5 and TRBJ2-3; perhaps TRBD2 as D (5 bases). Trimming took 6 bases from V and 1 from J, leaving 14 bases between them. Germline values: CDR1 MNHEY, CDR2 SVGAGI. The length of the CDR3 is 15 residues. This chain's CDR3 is CASRSSGARTDTQYF. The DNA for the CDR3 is TGTGCCAGCAGATCGAGCGGAGCGCGCACAGATACGCAGTATTTT.

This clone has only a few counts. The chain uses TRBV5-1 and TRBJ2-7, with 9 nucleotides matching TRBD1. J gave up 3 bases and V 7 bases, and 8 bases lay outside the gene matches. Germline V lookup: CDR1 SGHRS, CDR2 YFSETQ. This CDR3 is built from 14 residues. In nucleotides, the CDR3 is TGCGCCAGCGCTCCGACAGGGGGAAACTACGAGCAGTACTTC. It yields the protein CASAPTGGNYEQYF.

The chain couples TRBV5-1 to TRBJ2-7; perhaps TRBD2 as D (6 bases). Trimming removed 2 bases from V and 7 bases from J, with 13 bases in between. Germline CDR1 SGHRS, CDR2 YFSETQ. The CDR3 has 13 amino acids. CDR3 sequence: CASSLGGAGEQYF. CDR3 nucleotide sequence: TGCGCCAGCAGCTTAGGCGGGGCGGGAGAGCAGTACTTC.

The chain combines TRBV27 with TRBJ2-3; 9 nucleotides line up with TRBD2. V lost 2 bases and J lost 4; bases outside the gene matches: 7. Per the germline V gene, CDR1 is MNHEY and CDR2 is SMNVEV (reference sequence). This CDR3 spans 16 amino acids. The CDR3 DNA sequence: TGTGCCAGCAGTTTACTAGCGGGATTCTCCCCAGATACGCAGTATTTT. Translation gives CASSLLAGFSPDTQYF.

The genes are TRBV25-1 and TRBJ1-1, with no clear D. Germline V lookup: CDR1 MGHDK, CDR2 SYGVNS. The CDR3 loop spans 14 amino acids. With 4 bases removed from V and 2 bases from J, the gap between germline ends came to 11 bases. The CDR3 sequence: CASSGVPSNTEAFF. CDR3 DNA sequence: TGTGCCAGCAGTGGCGTCCCGAGCAACACTGAAGCTTTCTTT.

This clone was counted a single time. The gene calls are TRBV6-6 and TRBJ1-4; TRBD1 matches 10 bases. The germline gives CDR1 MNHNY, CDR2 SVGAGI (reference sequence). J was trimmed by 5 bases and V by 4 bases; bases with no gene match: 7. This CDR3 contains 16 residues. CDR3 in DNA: TGTGCCAGCAGTTCGCAGCCGGGACAGGGGAATGAAAAACTGTTTTTT. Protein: CASSSQPGQGNEKLFF.

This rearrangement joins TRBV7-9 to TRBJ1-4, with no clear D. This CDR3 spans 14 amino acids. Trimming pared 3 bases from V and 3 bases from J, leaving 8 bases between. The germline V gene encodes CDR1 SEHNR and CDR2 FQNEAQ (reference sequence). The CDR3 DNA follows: TGTGCCAGCAGCTTTACGTCAGCTAATGAAAAACTGTTTTTT. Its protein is CASSFTSANEKLFF. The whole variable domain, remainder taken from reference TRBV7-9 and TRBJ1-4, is DTGVSQNPRHKITKRGQNVTFRCDPISEHNRLYWYRQTLGQGPEFLTYFQNEAQLEKSRLLSDRFSAERPKGSFSTLEIQRTEQGDSAMYLCASSFTSANEKLFFGSGTQLSVL.

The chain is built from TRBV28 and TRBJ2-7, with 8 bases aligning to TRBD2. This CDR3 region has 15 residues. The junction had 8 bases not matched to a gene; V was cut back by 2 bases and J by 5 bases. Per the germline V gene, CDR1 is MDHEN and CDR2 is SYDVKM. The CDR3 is CASSLGSGGPDEQYF. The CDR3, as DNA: TGTGCCAGCAGTTTAGGCTCGGGAGGGCCCGACGAGCAGTACTTC.

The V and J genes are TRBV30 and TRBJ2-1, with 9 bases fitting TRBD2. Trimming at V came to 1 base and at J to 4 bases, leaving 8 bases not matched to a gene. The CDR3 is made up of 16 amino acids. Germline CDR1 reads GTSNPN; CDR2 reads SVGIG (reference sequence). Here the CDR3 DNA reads TGTGCCTGGAGTGGGGTTGGGCGGGGGGGTTACAATGAGCAGTTCTTC. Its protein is CAWSGVGRGGYNEQFF.

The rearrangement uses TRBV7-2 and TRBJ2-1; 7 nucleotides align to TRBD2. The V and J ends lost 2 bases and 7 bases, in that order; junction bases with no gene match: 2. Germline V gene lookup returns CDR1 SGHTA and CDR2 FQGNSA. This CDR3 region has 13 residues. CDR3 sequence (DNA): TGTGCCAGCAGCTTATCGCGGGAGAATGAGCAGTTCTTC. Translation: CASSLSRENEQFF.

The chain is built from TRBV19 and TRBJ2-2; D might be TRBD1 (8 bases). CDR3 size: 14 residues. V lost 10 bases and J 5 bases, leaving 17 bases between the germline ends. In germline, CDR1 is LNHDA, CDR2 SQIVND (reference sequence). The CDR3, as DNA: TGTGCCATAAAACAGGGGGGAGGGACCGGGGAGCTGTTTTTT. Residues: CAIKQGGGTGELFF.

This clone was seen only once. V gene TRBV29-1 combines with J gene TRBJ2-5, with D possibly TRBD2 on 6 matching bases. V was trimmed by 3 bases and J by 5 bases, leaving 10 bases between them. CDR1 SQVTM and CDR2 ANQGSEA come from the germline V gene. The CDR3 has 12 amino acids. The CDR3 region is CSVEGGSETQYF. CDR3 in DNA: TGCAGCGTTGAGGGGGGTAGTGAGACCCAGTACTTC.

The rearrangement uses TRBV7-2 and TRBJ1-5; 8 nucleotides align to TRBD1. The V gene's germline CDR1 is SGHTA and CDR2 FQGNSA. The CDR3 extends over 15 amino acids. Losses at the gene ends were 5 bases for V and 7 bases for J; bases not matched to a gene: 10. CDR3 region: CASSPDRARGQPQHF. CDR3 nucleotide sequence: TGTGCCAGCAGCCCGGACAGGGCCCGGGGACAGCCCCAGCATTTT.

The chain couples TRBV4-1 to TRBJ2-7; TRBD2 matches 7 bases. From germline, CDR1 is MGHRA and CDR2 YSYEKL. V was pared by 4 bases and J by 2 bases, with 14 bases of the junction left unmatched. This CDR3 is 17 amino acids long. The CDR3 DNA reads TGCGCCAGCAGCCCCTTTTGGGAGGGGATCCCCCCCTACGAGCAGTACTTC. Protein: CASSPFWEGIPPYEQYF.